These 17 T cell receptor beta chains share one sample of origin, sequenced in a study of spatial heterogeneity in lung cancer. The time point: sample taken at primary tumor resection. The authors sequenced whole RNA from tumor, nontumor lung or frozen PBMC without sorting. TCRdb re-called the 5' RACE reads with MiXCR, one entry per CDR3 protein. Here the sample spans about 10,000 distinct CDR3 sequences, roughly 4% being singletons. The sample in question was normal lung tissue next to the tumor, obtained at surgery. Receptor source: a male donor with early-stage non-small cell lung cancer.

This clonotype was observed many times. A library prepared for alpha chains yielded this beta chain as an off-target read; its size is of little meaning. The chain carries TRBV6-1 and TRBJ1-2; 11 positions match TRBD1. Trimming cost V 2 bases and J 4 bases; bases outside gene matches: 9. Per the germline V gene, CDR1 is MNHNS and CDR2 is SASEGT. The CDR3 is 17 residues long. CDR3 sequence reads: CASSEISGQGASYGYTF. The CDR3 nucleotides read TGTGCCAGCAGTGAAATCAGTGGACAGGGGGCGAGCTATGGCTACACCTTC.

This clonotype is medium-sized. As an off-target read in a library built for alpha chains, this beta chain has a frequency of little significance. The V call is TRBV12-3 or TRBV12-4, the J call TRBJ2-7, with TRBD2 as a possible D gene (5 bases). The CDR3 runs 14 residues. V gave up 6 bases and J gave up 3 bases, with 15 bases separating them. The CDR3 spells CASSREIGIYEQYF. CDR3 DNA sequence: TGTGCCAGCAGCCGGGAAATAGGGATCTACGAGCAGTACTTC.

Relative to its sample, this clonotype is medium-sized. This beta chain is a stray read from a library made for alpha chains; its abundance is not meaningful. This chain connects TRBV29-1 to TRBJ2-7; D is perhaps TRBD2 (6 bases). Germline V gene lookup returns CDR1 SQVTM and CDR2 ANQGSEA. This CDR3 comprises 11 residues. Trimming pared 2 bases from V and 9 bases from J, leaving 11 bases between. The chain's CDR3 is CSVETGGWQYF. The DNA for the CDR3 is TGCAGCGTTGAAACTGGGGGGTGGCAGTACTTC.

In its sample, this clonotype ranks as medium-sized (0.01 to 0.1%). As an off-target read in a library built for alpha chains, this beta chain has a frequency of little significance. The chain carries TRBV5-1 and TRBJ1-5; D call uncertain. Germline values: CDR1 SGHRS, CDR2 YFSETQ. Trimming cost V 2 bases and J 2 bases, with 5 bases left between them. The CDR3 covers 13 residues. CDR3: CASSFEGNQPQHF. CDR3 in DNA: TGCGCCAGCAGCTTTGAGGGCAATCAGCCCCAGCATTTT.

This clonotype has at least ten counts. A library prepared for alpha chains yielded this beta chain as an off-target read; its size is of little meaning. This rearrangement joins TRBV6-5 to TRBJ2-7, with a possible D match to TRBD2 (6 bases). Germline loops: CDR1 MNHEY, CDR2 SVGAGI. The CDR3 extends over 14 amino acids. With 6 bases removed from V and 5 bases from J, the gap between germline ends came to 17 bases. CDR3: CASRVEGRFHEQYF. The DNA for the CDR3 is TGTGCCAGCAGAGTGGAGGGTCGTTTCCACGAGCAGTACTTC.

This clonotype has a count of ten or more. Found in a library prepared for alpha chains, this beta chain is an off-target read, and its abundance has little meaning. The chain carries TRBV20-1 and TRBJ1-5; D might be TRBD1 (5 bases). Trimming stripped 0 bases from V and 2 bases from J, with 11 bases between. CDR1 is DFQATT and CDR2 is SNEGSKA in the germline V gene (reference sequence). This CDR3 region has 15 residues. CDR3 sequence (DNA): TGCAGTGCTAGAGATCCCCGGGGGGGCAATCAGCCCCAGCATTTT. It specifies CSARDPRGGNQPQHF.

There are many counts of this clonotype. Little can be read into the size of this beta chain, an off-target read in a library designed for alpha chains. This chain links TRBV7-2 with TRBJ2-7; D is perhaps TRBD1 (5 bases). V lost 1 base and J 7 bases, leaving 14 bases between the germline ends. Germline loops: CDR1 SGHTA, CDR2 FQGNSA. The CDR3 has 14 amino acids. The chain's CDR3 is CASSLGAGQDEQYF. The CDR3 nucleotides read TGTGCCAGCAGCTTAGGGGCAGGACAAGATGAGCAGTACTTC.

In its sample, this clonotype was seen many times. As an off-target read in a library built for alpha chains, this beta chain has a frequency of little significance. The genes are TRBV25-1 and TRBJ2-5; D is unclear. Trimming pared 6 bases from V and 0 bases from J, leaving 14 bases between. Germline CDR1 reads MGHDK; CDR2 reads SYGVNS. The CDR3 covers 15 residues. The CDR3 DNA sequence: TGTGCCAGCAGCGCCGGGCAGGCCAACCAAGAGACCCAGTACTTC. It translates to CASSAGQANQETQYF. Together with reference TRBV25-1 and TRBJ2-5, the CDR3 gives the full variable domain: EADIYQTPRYLVIGTGKKITLECSQTMGHDKMYWYQQDPGMELHLIHYSYGVNSTEKGDLSSESTVSRIRTEHFPLTLESARPSHTSQYLCASSAGQANQETQYFGPGTRLLVL.

This clonotype has at least ten counts. As an off-target read in a library built for alpha chains, this beta chain has a frequency of little significance. The V and J genes are TRBV6-5 and TRBJ1-5; no firm D call. Germline V gene data show CDR1 as MNHEY and CDR2 as SVGAGI. The CDR3 runs to 15 residues. Trimming shortened V by 0 bases and J by 3 bases, and 9 bases separated the two germline ends. Written as DNA, the CDR3 is TGTGCCAGCAGTTACTCAGCCCAGTCCAATCAGCCCCAGCATTTT. It specifies CASSYSAQSNQPQHF.

This clonotype was counted ten times or more. Since it is a stray read in a library aimed at alpha chains, this beta chain has a size that is not meaningful. The chain employs TRBV7-9 and TRBJ1-5; D is perhaps TRBD1 (5 bases). CDR3 length: 16 amino acids. Per the germline V gene, CDR1 is SEHNR and CDR2 is FQNEAQ (reference sequence). V was pared by 1 base and J by 1 base, with 11 bases between. The CDR3 protein is CASSLEMGRSNQPQHF. Here the CDR3 DNA reads TGTGCCAGCAGCTTAGAGATGGGACGGAGCAATCAGCCCCAGCATTTT.

This clonotype was detected ten times or more. The library was prepared for alpha chains; this beta chain is a stray read, so its frequency means little. This chain connects TRBV18 to TRBJ2-2; D uncertain. Germline loops: CDR1 KGHSH, CDR2 LQKENI. The CDR3 has 14 amino acids. V shed 3 bases and J shed 2 bases, with 7 bases lying between them. The CDR3 coding sequence is TGTGCCAGCTCACCTTCACAAAACACCGGGGAGCTGTTTTTT. Protein product: CASSPSQNTGELFF.

This clonotype was seen repeatedly, ten times or more. Since the library was made to target alpha chains, this beta chain is a stray read and its abundance is not meaningful. The chain uses TRBV19 and TRBJ2-1; possibly TRBD2 for D (5 bases). The CDR3 covers 13 residues. Germline CDR1 reads LNHDA; CDR2 reads SQIVND (reference sequence). V was trimmed by 7 bases and J by 3 bases, leaving 10 bases between them. The CDR3 DNA sequence: TGTGCCAGTACCCGGGATTACTACAATGAGCAGTTCTTC. Translation gives CASTRDYYNEQFF.

Sample share makes this clonotype medium-sized (0.01 to 0.1%). This beta chain is a stray sequence in a library constructed for alpha chains; its clone size is not meaningful. The V and J genes are TRBV29-1 and TRBJ2-2; 7 bases line up with TRBD2. CDR3 size: 15 residues. Germline loops: CDR1 SQVTM, CDR2 ANQGSEA. V lost 4 bases to trimming and J lost 1 base; unmatched junction nucleotides: 6. The CDR3 sequence: CSVGGRAVNTGELFF. The CDR3 DNA is TGCAGCGTTGGAGGGAGGGCCGTGAACACCGGGGAGCTGTTTTTT.

This clonotype was observed at least ten times. This beta chain is an off-target read within a library intended for alpha chains, so its frequency means little. The CDR3 DNA reads TGTGCCAGCAGGGCCTGGACTAGCGGTCATCCAGGGGGATGGCAGTTCTTC. This codes for CASRAWTSGHPGGWQFF. This chain links TRBV6-5 with TRBJ2-1; TRBD2 matches at 10 bases. V was pared by 6 bases and J by 12 bases, with 20 bases of the junction left unmatched. The germline CDR1 and CDR2 sequences are MNHEY and SVGAGI. The CDR3 totals 17 residues.

This clonotype has at least ten counts. A library made for alpha chains picked up this beta chain off target, so its size means little. This chain connects TRBV29-1 to TRBJ2-2; 10 positions agree with TRBD2. Germline V gives CDR1 SQVTM, CDR2 ANQGSEA. V lost 6 bases and J lost 5; bases outside the gene matches: 9. The CDR3 contains 15 residues. The CDR3 loop reads CSVTAGGLDTGELFF. The CDR3 nucleotides are TGCAGCGTCACAGCGGGGGGGCTGGATACCGGGGAGCTGTTTTTT.

This clonotype has at least ten counts. This beta chain appears as a stray read in a library generated for alpha chains; its size is not informative. The chain links TRBV5-1 to TRBJ2-7; 7 nucleotides agree with TRBD2. This CDR3 comprises 14 residues. The germline V gene encodes CDR1 SGHRS and CDR2 YFSETQ. Trimming cost V 3 bases and J 2 bases; bases outside gene matches: 5. The CDR3 DNA is TGCGCCAGCAGCTCATTAGCGGGTACCTACGAGCAGTACTTC. It codes for CASSSLAGTYEQYF.

This clonotype is categorized as medium-sized (0.01 to 0.1%). With the library built for alpha chains, this beta chain is off target and its frequency is not meaningful. The genes are TRBV29-1 and TRBJ1-1; D is unclear. From germline, CDR1 is SQVTM and CDR2 ANQGSEA. V shed 6 bases and J shed 1 base, with 12 bases lying between them. The CDR3 runs to 13 residues. DNA of the CDR3: TGCAGCGTAGTGGAGGCGCCGAACACTGAAGCTTTCTTT. Encoded protein: CSVVEAPNTEAFF. Full variable domain (remainder filled in from reference TRBV29-1 and TRBJ1-1): SAVISQKPSRDICQRGTSLTIQCQVDSQVTMMFWYRQQPGQSLTLIATANQGSEATYESGFVIDKFPISRPNLTFSTLTVSNMSPEDSSIYLCSVVEAPNTEAFFGQGTRLTVV.